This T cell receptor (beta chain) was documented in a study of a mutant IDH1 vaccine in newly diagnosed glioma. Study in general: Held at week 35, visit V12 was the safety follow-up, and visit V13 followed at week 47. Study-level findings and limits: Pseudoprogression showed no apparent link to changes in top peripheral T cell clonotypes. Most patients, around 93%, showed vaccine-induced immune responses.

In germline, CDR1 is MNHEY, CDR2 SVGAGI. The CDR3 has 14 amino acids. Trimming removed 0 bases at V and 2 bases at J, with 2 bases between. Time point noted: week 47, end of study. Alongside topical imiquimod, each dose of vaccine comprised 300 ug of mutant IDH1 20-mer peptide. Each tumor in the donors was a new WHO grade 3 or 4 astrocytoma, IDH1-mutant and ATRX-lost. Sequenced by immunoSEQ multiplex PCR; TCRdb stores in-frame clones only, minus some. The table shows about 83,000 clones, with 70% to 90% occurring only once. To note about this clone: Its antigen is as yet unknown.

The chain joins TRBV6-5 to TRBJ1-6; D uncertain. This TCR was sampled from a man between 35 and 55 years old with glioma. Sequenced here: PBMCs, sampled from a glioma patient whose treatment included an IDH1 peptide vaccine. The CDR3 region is CASSYSPYNSPLHF. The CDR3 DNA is TGTGCCAGCAGTTACTCCCCCTATAATTCACCCCTCCACTTT.